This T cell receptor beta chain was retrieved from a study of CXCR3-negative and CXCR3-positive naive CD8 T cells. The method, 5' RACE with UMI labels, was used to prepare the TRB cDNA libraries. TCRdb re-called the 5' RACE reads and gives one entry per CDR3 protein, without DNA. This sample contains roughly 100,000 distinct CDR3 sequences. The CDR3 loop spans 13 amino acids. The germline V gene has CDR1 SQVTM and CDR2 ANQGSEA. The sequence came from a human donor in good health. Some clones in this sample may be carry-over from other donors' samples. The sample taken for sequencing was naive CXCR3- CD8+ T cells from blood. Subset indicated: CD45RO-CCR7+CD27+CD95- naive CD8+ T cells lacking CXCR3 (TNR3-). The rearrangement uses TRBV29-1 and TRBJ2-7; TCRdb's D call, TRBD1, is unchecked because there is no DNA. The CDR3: CSVESDREYEQYF.